A single T cell receptor beta chain is shown here with its context. The entry originates in a study of shared clonotypes between healthy human individuals. The method was immunoSEQ multiplex PCR; TCRdb's version includes in-frame clones alone and lacks a portion of them. The sample carries roughly 2.2 million clones, 92% recorded once. Germline lookup yields CDR1 MDHEN and CDR2 SYDVKM. The CDR3 sequence is 15 residues long. The V segment lost 6 bases and the J segment 0 bases; nucleotides outside the gene matches: 6. Sequenced input: naive CD4+ T cells from PBMCs. Noted subset: CD45RA+ positively selected. The V gene is TRBV28, the J gene TRBJ2-7; 9 nucleotides line up with TRBD1. The clonotype was recovered from a man aged 18 to 35 in good health. Some clones in this sample may be carry-over from other donors' samples. CDR3 in amino acids: CASRLGQGRSYEQYF. The CDR3 DNA follows: TGTGCCAGCAGACTAGGACAGGGGCGCTCCTACGAGCAGTACTTC.